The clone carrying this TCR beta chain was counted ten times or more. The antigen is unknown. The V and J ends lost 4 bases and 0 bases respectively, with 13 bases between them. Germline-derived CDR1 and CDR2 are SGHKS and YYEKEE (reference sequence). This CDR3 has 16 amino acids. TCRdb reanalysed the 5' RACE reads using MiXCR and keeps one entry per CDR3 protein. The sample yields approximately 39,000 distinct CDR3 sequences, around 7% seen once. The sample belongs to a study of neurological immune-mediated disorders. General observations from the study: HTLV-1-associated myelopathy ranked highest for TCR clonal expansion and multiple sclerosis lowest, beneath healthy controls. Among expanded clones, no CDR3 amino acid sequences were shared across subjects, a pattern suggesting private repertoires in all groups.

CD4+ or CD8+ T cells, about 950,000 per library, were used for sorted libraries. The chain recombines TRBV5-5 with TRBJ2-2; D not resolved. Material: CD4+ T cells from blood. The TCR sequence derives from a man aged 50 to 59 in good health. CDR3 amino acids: CASSPVALTNTGELFF. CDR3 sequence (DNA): TGTGCCAGCAGCCCGGTGGCTTTGACGAACACCGGGGAGCTGTTTTTT.